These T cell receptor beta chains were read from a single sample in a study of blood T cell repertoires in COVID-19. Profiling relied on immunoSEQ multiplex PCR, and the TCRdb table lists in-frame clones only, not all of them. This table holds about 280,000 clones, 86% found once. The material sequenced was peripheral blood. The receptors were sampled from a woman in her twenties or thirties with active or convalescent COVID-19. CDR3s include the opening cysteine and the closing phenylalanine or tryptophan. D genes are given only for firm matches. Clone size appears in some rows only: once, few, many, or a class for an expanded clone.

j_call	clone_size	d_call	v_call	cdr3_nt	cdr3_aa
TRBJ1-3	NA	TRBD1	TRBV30	TGTGCCTGGAGTGTACGAGTGGGACAGGGGATTACCACCATATATTTT	CAWSVRVGQGITTIYF
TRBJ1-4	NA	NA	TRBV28	TGTGCCAGCACCTCCCAAGGCGGAGGAGGAAAACTGTTTTTT	CASTSQGGGGKLFF
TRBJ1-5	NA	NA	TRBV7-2	TGTGCCAGCAGCCCCTTCCGCGGGAACAGCAATCAGCCCCAGCATTTT	CASSPFRGNSNQPQHF
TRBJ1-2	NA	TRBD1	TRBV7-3	TGTGCCAGCAGCTCCGGGACAGGGTCTCTCTACACCTTC	CASSSGTGSLYTF
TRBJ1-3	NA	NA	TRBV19	TGTGCCAGTAGAAACACCCGCTCTGGAAACACCATATATTTT	CASRNTRSGNTIYF
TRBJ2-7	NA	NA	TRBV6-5	TGTGCCAGCAGCTTCCAGGGAAACGAGCAGTACTTC	CASSFQGNEQYF
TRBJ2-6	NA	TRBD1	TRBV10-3	TGTGCCATCAGTGATGACAGGGGAGCTGGGGCCAACGTCCTGACTTTC	CAISDDRGAGANVLTF
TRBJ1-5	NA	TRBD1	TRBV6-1	TGTGCCAGCAGTGAAGCAACCGGGACAGGGGTCAATCAGCCCCAGCATTTT	CASSEATGTGVNQPQHF
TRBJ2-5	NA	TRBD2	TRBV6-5	TGTGCCAGCAGTTACTTCGGCGGGGGAGAGACCCAGTACTTC	CASSYFGGGETQYF
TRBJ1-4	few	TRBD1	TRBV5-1	TGCGCCAGCAGCCACGTGCGGACAGGGGGCCCTGAAAAACTGTTTTTT	CASSHVRTGGPEKLFF
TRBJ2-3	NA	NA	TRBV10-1	TGCGCCAGCAGCCAGGGGAGGGCGAGAACAGATACGCAGTATTTT	CASSQGRARTDTQYF
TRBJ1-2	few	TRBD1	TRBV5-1	TGCGCCAGCAGCTCCCGGGACAGGGGGCTAGATGGCTACACCTTC	CASSSRDRGLDGYTF
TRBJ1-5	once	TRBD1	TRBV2	TGTGCCAGCAGTCCTTTTACAGGGGAGCGGAATCAGCCCCAGCATTTT	CASSPFTGERNQPQHF
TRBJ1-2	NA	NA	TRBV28	TGTGCCAGCAGTTTGAGGTACTATGGCTACACCTTC	CASSLRYYGYTF